This T cell receptor (beta chain) was identified during a study of blood T cell repertoires in COVID-19. Germline V gene lookup returns CDR1 MNHEY and CDR2 SVGAGI. With V trimmed by 2 bases and J by 2 bases, 4 bases remained unmatched. The CDR3 runs 15 residues. Sequencing used immunoSEQ multiplex PCR; TCRdb keeps in-frame clones, though not all of them. In the table there are 190,000 or so clones, around 80% of which are singletons. The gene calls are TRBV6-5 and TRBJ2-3; 7 positions agree with TRBD1. Sequencing used peripheral blood. The TCR originated in a woman older than 75 with active or convalescent COVID-19. CDR3: CASSYGTEPTDTQYF. As DNA, the CDR3 is TGTGCCAGCAGTTACGGGACAGAGCCCACAGATACGCAGTATTTT.